A selection of T cell receptor beta chains follows, all from one sample in a study of blood T cell repertoires in COVID-19. Some clones are missing from TCRdb's copy, which holds only in-frame ones; the method was immunoSEQ multiplex PCR. Among about 120,000 clones listed, approximately 71% were seen once. The sequenced material came from peripheral blood. These receptors originate from a human donor in a cohort sampled during active COVID-19. The CDR3 runs from the conserved cysteine through the conserved F or W. The order of the fields is J gene, CDR3 length, D gene, V gene, clone size, CDR3 DNA, CDR3 protein. D genes are given only for firm matches. Clone size appears in some rows only: once, few, many, or a class for an expanded clone.

j_call: TRBJ1-2
cdr3_length: 15
d_call: TRBD1
v_call: TRBV18
clone_size: NA
cdr3_nt: TGTGCCAGCTCACCTGGACAGGGGGGTATGGATGGCTACACCTTC
cdr3_aa: CASSPGQGGMDGYTF

j_call: TRBJ1-1
cdr3_length: 17
d_call: TRBD1
v_call: TRBV5-1
clone_size: NA
cdr3_nt: TGCGCCAGCAGCTTGGGACAGGGGGCTCGGAAGAACACTGAAGCTTTCTTT
cdr3_aa: CASSLGQGARKNTEAFF

j_call: TRBJ1-4
cdr3_length: 15
d_call: NA
v_call: TRBV28
clone_size: few
cdr3_nt: TGTGCCAGCAGTTCCCCTTTAGCAACTAATGAAAAACTGTTTTTT
cdr3_aa: CASSSPLATNEKLFF

j_call: TRBJ2-7
cdr3_length: 12
d_call: NA
v_call: TRBV2
clone_size: NA
cdr3_nt: TGTGCCAGCAGTGGCCAGAACTACGAGCAGTACTTC
cdr3_aa: CASSGQNYEQYF

j_call: TRBJ2-7
cdr3_length: 13
d_call: NA
v_call: TRBV18
clone_size: few
cdr3_nt: TGTGCCAGCTCAGTCCCGGGGTCCTACGAGCAGTACTTC
cdr3_aa: CASSVPGSYEQYF

j_call: TRBJ2-7
cdr3_length: 16
d_call: NA
v_call: TRBV3-1/TRBV3-2
clone_size: NA
cdr3_nt: TGTGCCAGCAGCTCAACCGGGGACTTCAAAAAGTACGAGCAGTACTTC
cdr3_aa: CASSSTGDFKKYEQYF

j_call: TRBJ1-1
cdr3_length: 17
d_call: TRBD1
v_call: TRBV28
clone_size: few
cdr3_nt: TGTGCCAGCAGTTCTGTGGCTTTTTCGGACAGGATTAGTGAAGCTTTCTTT
cdr3_aa: CASSSVAFSDRISEAFF

j_call: TRBJ1-4
cdr3_length: 17
d_call: TRBD1
v_call: TRBV6-1
clone_size: NA
cdr3_nt: TGTGCCAGCAGTGAAAGGACAGGGTATTCAGAGGGTGAAAAACTGTTTTTT
cdr3_aa: CASSERTGYSEGEKLFF

j_call: TRBJ2-7
cdr3_length: 13
d_call: NA
v_call: TRBV30
clone_size: few
cdr3_nt: TGTGCCTGGAGGGTAGATAGAACGTACGAGCAGTACTTC
cdr3_aa: CAWRVDRTYEQYF

j_call: TRBJ2-7
cdr3_length: 12
d_call: NA
v_call: TRBV7-9
clone_size: NA
cdr3_nt: TGTGCCAGCAGCTCCGACATCTACGAGCAGTACTTC
cdr3_aa: CASSSDIYEQYF

j_call: TRBJ2-7
cdr3_length: 13
d_call: NA
v_call: TRBV7-6
clone_size: NA
cdr3_nt: TGTGCCAGCAGCTTAGCGCGGGGTGAGGGACAGTACTTC
cdr3_aa: CASSLARGEGQYF